Each of the 31 T cell receptor beta chains below was sequenced from the same sample in a study of CD8+ T cells in alopecia areata. Once RNA had been extracted, it was reverse transcribed into cDNA to act as the sequencing template. Only in-frame clones appear in the TCRdb table, and some are missing; sequencing was by immunoSEQ multiplex PCR. The repertoire has 150,000 or so clones, around 47% of them found once; the top ten carry approximately 6.6%. Input material: CD4+ T cells sorted from blood. The receptors shown here come from a human donor with alopecia areata.

This clone was counted only a few times. The chain combines TRBV6-6 with TRBJ2-7; unclear D gene. The V end lost 6 bases, the J end lost 7 bases, and 10 bases lay between the germline ends. The CDR3 length is 11 residues. Germline CDR1 reads MNHNY; CDR2 reads SVGAGI (reference sequence). In DNA form, the CDR3 reads TGTGCCAGCAGGACCTCTAGTGAGCAGTACTTC. This codes for CASRTSSEQYF.

The genes are TRBV29-1 and TRBJ2-2; 7 bases fit TRBD2. V was clipped by 3 bases and J by 5 bases; unmatched bases: 6. Per germline, CDR1 SQVTM and CDR2 ANQGSEA. This CDR3 region has 14 residues. CDR3 in amino acids: CSVEDQLATGELFF. The CDR3 DNA is TGCAGCGTTGAGGACCAACTAGCGACCGGGGAGCTGTTTTTT.

This rearrangement joins TRBV29-1 to TRBJ2-1; D remains unclear. The CDR3 totals 10 residues. Germline V CDR1 and CDR2: SQVTM, ANQGSEA. V was clipped by 8 bases and J by 7 bases, with 9 bases between them. The CDR3 loop is CSSLQNEQFF. As DNA, the CDR3 is TGCAGCTCACTTCAGAATGAGCAGTTCTTC.

This clone was counted between two and nine times. This sequence joins TRBV5-1 and TRBJ2-1; D call uncertain. CDR3 length: 14 amino acids. V lost 8 bases to trimming and J lost 1 base, with 13 bases between them. Germline CDR1 reads SGHRS; CDR2 reads YFSETQ. The CDR3 reads CASGSEASYNEQFF. For the CDR3, the DNA is TGCGCCAGTGGCAGCGAGGCGTCCTACAATGAGCAGTTCTTC.

The V call is TRBV7-9, the J call TRBJ2-5; 9 positions agree with TRBD2. V dropped 7 bases and J dropped 4; count of bases not matched to a gene: 4. Per the germline V gene, CDR1 is SEHNR and CDR2 is FQNEAQ (reference sequence). This CDR3 region has 13 residues. The chain's CDR3 is CASIKLAGETQYF. CDR3 nucleotide sequence: TGTGCCAGCATAAAACTAGCGGGAGAGACCCAGTACTTC.

The chain employs TRBV4-2 and TRBJ2-7; the match to TRBD2 covers 12 bases. The CDR3 is made up of 16 amino acids. The germline V gene encodes CDR1 LGHNA and CDR2 YNFKEQ. J lost 7 bases, V lost 3 bases, and 10 bases had no gene match. The CDR3 coding sequence is TGTGCCAGCAGCCAGGTACTAGCGGGAGGCTCGTTGGAGCAGTACTTC. Protein sequence: CASSQVLAGGSLEQYF.

The V and J genes are TRBV29-1 and TRBJ2-1, with D perhaps TRBD2 (6 bases). V gave up 2 bases and J gave up 8 bases, with 16 bases separating them. Germline CDR1 reads SQVTM; CDR2 reads ANQGSEA. This CDR3 is 14 amino acids long. The DNA for the CDR3 is TGCAGCGTTGAACCACGGAGGGGAGGTGATGAGCAGTTCTTC. Amino acids: CSVEPRRGGDEQFF.

This chain connects TRBV28 to TRBJ2-1, with D perhaps TRBD1 or TRBD2 (5 bases each). The CDR3 is made up of 15 amino acids. From germline, CDR1 is MDHEN and CDR2 SYDVKM. V lost 6 bases to trimming and J lost 0 bases, with 12 bases between them. The DNA for the CDR3 is TGTGCCAGCAGACCGGGGCCGAACTCCTACAATGAGCAGTTCTTC. This translates into CASRPGPNSYNEQFF.

V is TRBV5-1 and J is TRBJ2-3, with D unresolved. Per the germline V gene, CDR1 is SGHRS and CDR2 is YFSETQ. V was shortened by 1 base and J by 2 bases, with 5 bases between the two germline ends. The CDR3 loop spans 13 amino acids. This chain's CDR3 is CASSLRYTDTQYF. The DNA for the CDR3 is TGCGCCAGCAGCTTGAGGTACACAGATACGCAGTATTTT.

In regard to this clone: Distinct nucleotide sequences in the sample also encode this CDR3. The chain employs TRBV29-1 and TRBJ2-7; the match to TRBD2 covers 7 bases. The germline CDR1 and CDR2 sequences are SQVTM and ANQGSEA. The CDR3 sequence is 13 residues long. Trimming at V came to 1 base and at J to 4 bases, leaving 4 bases not matched to a gene. The CDR3 DNA sequence: TGCAGCGTTGAAGGGCCCGGGGGGTACGAGCAGTACTTC. Translation gives CSVEGPGGYEQYF.

V usage is TRBV30 and J usage is TRBJ2-5, with D unresolved. Looked up from germline, CDR1 is GTSNPN and CDR2 is SVGIG (reference sequence). This CDR3 spans 10 amino acids. With 1 base removed from V and 5 bases from J, the gap between germline ends came to 2 bases. The CDR3: CAWSDETQYF. CDR3 coding DNA: TGTGCCTGGAGTGATGAGACCCAGTACTTC.

The rearrangement links TRBV6-6 to TRBJ2-7; 8 bases align to TRBD1. V was clipped by 4 bases and J by 2 bases; unmatched bases: 7. The germline gives CDR1 MNHNY, CDR2 SVGAGI (reference sequence). The CDR3 covers 15 residues. Written as DNA, the CDR3 is TGTGCCAGCAGTTCGCGACAGGGGCCCGCCTACGAGCAGTACTTC. As protein: CASSSRQGPAYEQYF.

This chain uses TRBV27 with TRBJ2-7; 8 bases match TRBD2. This CDR3 region has 14 residues. The J segment lost 3 bases and the V segment lost 2 bases, leaving 3 bases of the junction unmatched. Germline-derived CDR1 and CDR2 are MNHEY and SMNVEV (reference sequence). CDR3 sequence: CASSLRRGDYEQYF. The CDR3 DNA reads TGTGCCAGCAGTTTAAGGCGGGGGGACTACGAGCAGTACTTC.

The DNA of the CDR3 is TGCGCCAGCAGCTTCGGACAGGGGTTTATCGGGGAGCTGTTTTTT. It encodes CASSFGQGFIGELFF. The rearrangement links TRBV5-1 to TRBJ2-2; 9 nucleotides agree with TRBD1. CDR3 length equals 15 residues. The V gene's germline CDR1 is SGHRS and CDR2 YFSETQ. The V and J ends lost 2 bases and 7 bases, in that order; junction bases with no gene match: 6. Drawing the rest from reference TRBV5-1 and TRBJ2-2, the complete variable domain is KAGVTQTPRYLIKTRGQQVTLSCSPISGHRSVSWYQQTPGQGLQFLFEYFSETQRNKGNFPGRFSGRQFSNSRSEMNVSTLELGDSALYLCASSFGQGFIGELFFGEGSRLTVL.

V usage is TRBV28 and J usage is TRBJ2-1; TRBD2 aligns across 12 bases. Per the germline V gene, CDR1 is MDHEN and CDR2 is SYDVKM. The CDR3 contains 15 residues. V trimming: 5 bases; J trimming: 8 bases; junction bases outside the gene matches: 7. In DNA form, the CDR3 reads TGTGCCAGCAGTAGGACTAGCGGGACTTTCTATGAGCAGTTCTTC. Translating gives CASSRTSGTFYEQFF.

This chain connects TRBV19 to TRBJ1-2, with 8 nucleotides matching TRBD1. From germline, CDR1 is LNHDA and CDR2 SQIVND (reference sequence). The V segment lost 5 bases and the J segment 0 bases; nucleotides outside the gene matches: 11. The CDR3 loop spans 17 amino acids. DNA for the CDR3: TGTGCCAGTAGTCTAGCACCCGACAGGGGAGCTAACTATGGCTACACCTTC. Translating gives CASSLAPDRGANYGYTF.

V and J are TRBV5-1 and TRBJ2-7, with D uncertain. With 8 bases removed from V and 2 bases from J, the gap between germline ends came to 8 bases. The length of the CDR3 is 11 residues. Germline V lookup: CDR1 SGHRS, CDR2 YFSETQ. The DNA of the CDR3 is TGCGCCAGTCAGGCAGCCTACGAGCAGTACTTC. It encodes CASQAAYEQYF.

The chain joins TRBV6-5 to TRBJ2-7; a weak D match, TRBD2 (6 bases). The CDR3 extends over 15 amino acids. The germline V gene has CDR1 MNHEY and CDR2 SVGAGI. V lost 5 bases to trimming and J lost 0 bases, with 14 bases between them. The CDR3 protein is CASSGQRLDSYEQYF. The CDR3 DNA reads as TGTGCCAGCAGTGGACAAAGACTAGACTCCTACGAGCAGTACTTC.

This clone has a handful of counts. The chain has TRBV4-1 and TRBJ2-1, with 7 bases lining up with TRBD1. This CDR3 comprises 14 residues. After removal of 3 bases from V and 9 bases from J, the junction contained 8 bases not matched to a gene. Germline V gene sequence: CDR1 MGHRA, CDR2 YSYEKL. CDR3 nucleotides: TGCGCCAGCAGCCATTTGAGGGGGCGCTTTGAGCAGTTCTTC. This codes for CASSHLRGRFEQFF.

This rearrangement joins TRBV13 to TRBJ2-1; 7 bases are a match to TRBD2. J lost 9 bases, V lost 2 bases, and 7 bases had no gene match. The germline V gene encodes CDR1 PRHDT and CDR2 FYEKMQ (reference sequence). This CDR3 has 14 amino acids. The CDR3: CASSLQAGRIEQFF. CDR3 coding DNA: TGTGCCAGCAGCTTACAAGCGGGAAGGATTGAGCAGTTCTTC.

V usage is TRBV19 and J usage is TRBJ2-5; D perhaps matches TRBD1 (5 bases). V lost 4 bases, J lost 2 bases, and 8 bases lay in between. Germline-derived CDR1 and CDR2 are LNHDA and SQIVND (reference sequence). This CDR3 has 13 residues. The DNA of the CDR3 is TGTGCCAGTAGTAGGGGCAGGCAAGAGACCCAGTACTTC. This gives the protein CASSRGRQETQYF.

The chain carries TRBV7-6 and TRBJ1-3, with D possibly being TRBD1 (6 bases). Trimming shortened V by 5 bases and J by 0 bases, and 17 bases separated the two germline ends. CDR1 is SGHVS and CDR2 is FNYEAQ in the germline V gene. The CDR3 runs 17 residues. CDR3 in amino acids: CASSPQPRGRSGNTIYF. In nucleotides, the CDR3 is TGTGCCAGCAGCCCGCAGCCCAGGGGACGCTCTGGAAACACCATATATTTT.

J is TRBJ1-1 and V is TRBV29-1; 7 positions agree with TRBD1. The CDR3 contains 14 residues. The V gene end was trimmed by 8 bases and the J gene end by 1 base; junction bases not matched to a gene: 10. CDR1 SQVTM and CDR2 ANQGSEA come from the germline V gene. CDR3 sequence (DNA): TGCAGCACCCAAGGGGGCCGGAGGAACACTGAAGCTTTCTTT. Its translation: CSTQGGRRNTEAFF.

The chain recombines TRBV4-1 with TRBJ2-5, with D unresolved. V was cut by 0 bases and J by 1 base, with 15 bases left in between. CDR1 MGHRA and CDR2 YSYEKL come from the germline V gene. The CDR3 is 17 residues long. The CDR3 reads CASSQDTPAFPQETQYF. The CDR3 DNA is TGCGCCAGCAGCCAAGATACGCCAGCCTTCCCCCAAGAGACCCAGTACTTC.

The chain is built from TRBV25-1 and TRBJ2-4, with 7 bases fitting TRBD1. Germline CDR1 reads MGHDK; CDR2 reads SYGVNS. Unmatched junction bases numbered 5, after V lost 3 bases and J lost 0 bases. The CDR3 loop spans 16 amino acids. The CDR3 region is CASSETGTLAKNIQYF. Here the CDR3 DNA reads TGTGCCAGCAGTGAGACAGGGACCCTAGCCAAAAACATTCAGTACTTC. Supplemented by reference TRBV25-1 and TRBJ2-4, the full variable domain reads EADIYQTPRYLVIGTGKKITLECSQTMGHDKMYWYQQDPGMELHLIHYSYGVNSTEKGDLSSESTVSRIRTEHFPLTLESARPSHTSQYLCASSETGTLAKNIQYFGAGTRLSVL.

The chain is built from TRBV5-1 and TRBJ2-3, with D possibly called TRBD1 or TRBD2 (5 bases each). Trimming removed 0 bases from V and 2 bases from J, with 10 bases in between. The CDR3 has 15 residues. Per germline, CDR1 SGHRS and CDR2 YFSETQ. In DNA form, the CDR3 reads TGCGCCAGCAGCTTGGCCACGGGGACCACAGATACGCAGTATTTT. Residues: CASSLATGTTDTQYF.

The rearrangement joins TRBV27 to TRBJ2-3; 11 bases are a match to TRBD1. This CDR3 region has 13 residues. Germline V CDR1 and CDR2: MNHEY, SMNVEV (reference sequence). CDR3 protein: CAIRDRGTDTQYF. The CDR3 DNA sequence: TGTGCAATCCGGGACAGGGGGACAGATACGCAGTATTTT.

In this sample, this clone turned up once. The chain has TRBV7-2 and TRBJ2-1; D unclear. CDR1 SGHTA and CDR2 FQGNSA come from the germline V gene. V lost 3 bases and J 0 bases, leaving 12 bases between the germline ends. CDR3 length: 16 amino acids. The CDR3 loop is CASSFDGPSSYNEQFF. The DNA of the CDR3 is TGTGCCAGCAGCTTCGACGGGCCGAGCTCCTACAATGAGCAGTTCTTC.

In nucleotides, the CDR3 is TGCAGCGTTGAACCCAGAGGGGGAGAGACCCAGTACTTC. Its protein is CSVEPRGGETQYF. The chain uses TRBV29-1 and TRBJ2-5; TRBD1 might be the D (6 bases). With 2 bases removed from V and 4 bases from J, the gap between germline ends came to 11 bases. Germline loops: CDR1 SQVTM, CDR2 ANQGSEA. CDR3 length: 13 amino acids.

Within the sample, this clone is medium-sized (0.01 to 0.1%). The chain links TRBV18 to TRBJ1-1; TRBD1 might be the D (6 bases). There are 14 residues in the CDR3. Germline V gene lookup returns CDR1 KGHSH and CDR2 LQKENI. Trimming pared 4 bases from V and 1 base from J, leaving 10 bases between. The CDR3 reads CASSLGGANTEAFF. The CDR3 DNA follows: TGTGCCAGCTCACTCGGGGGCGCGAACACTGAAGCTTTCTTT.

The chain joins TRBV7-9 to TRBJ2-7; TRBD1 is a possible D gene (5 bases). V dropped 5 bases and J dropped 5 bases, with 16 bases sitting between them. This CDR3 is 14 amino acids long. Germline CDR1 is SEHNR and CDR2 is FQNEAQ (reference sequence). The CDR3 protein is CASSHGKGMDEQYF. The CDR3 DNA is TGTGCCAGCAGCCATGGGAAGGGGATGGACGAGCAGTACTTC.